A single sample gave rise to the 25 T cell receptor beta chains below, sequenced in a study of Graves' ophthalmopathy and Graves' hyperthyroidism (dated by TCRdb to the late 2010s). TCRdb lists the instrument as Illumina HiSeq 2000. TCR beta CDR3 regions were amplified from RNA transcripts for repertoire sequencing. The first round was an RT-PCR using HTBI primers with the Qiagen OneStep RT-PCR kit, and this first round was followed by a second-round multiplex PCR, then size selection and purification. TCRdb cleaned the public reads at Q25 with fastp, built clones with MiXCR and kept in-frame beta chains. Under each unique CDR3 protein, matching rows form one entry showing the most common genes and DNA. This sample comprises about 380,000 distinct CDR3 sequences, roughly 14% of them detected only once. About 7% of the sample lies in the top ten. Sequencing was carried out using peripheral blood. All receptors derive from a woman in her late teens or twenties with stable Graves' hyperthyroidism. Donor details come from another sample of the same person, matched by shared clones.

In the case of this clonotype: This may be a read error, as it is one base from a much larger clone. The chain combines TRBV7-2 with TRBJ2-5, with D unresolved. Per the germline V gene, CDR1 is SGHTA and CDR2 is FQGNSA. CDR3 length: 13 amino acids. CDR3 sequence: CASSWTVQEAQYF. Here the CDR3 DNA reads TGTGCCAGCAGCTGGACGGTCCAAGAGGCCCAGTACTTC.

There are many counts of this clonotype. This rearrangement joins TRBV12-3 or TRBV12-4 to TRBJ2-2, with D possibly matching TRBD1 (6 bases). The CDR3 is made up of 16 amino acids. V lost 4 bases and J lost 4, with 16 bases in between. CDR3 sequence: CASSYHRVRGTGELFF. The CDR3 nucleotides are TGTGCCAGCAGTTACCACAGGGTTAGGGGCACCGGGGAGCTGTTTTTT.

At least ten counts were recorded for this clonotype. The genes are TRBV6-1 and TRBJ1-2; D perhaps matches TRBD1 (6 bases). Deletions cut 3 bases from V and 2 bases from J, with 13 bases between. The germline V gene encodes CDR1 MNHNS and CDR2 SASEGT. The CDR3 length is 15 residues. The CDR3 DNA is TGTGCCAGCAGTGACCCGGGACACTTGAACTATGGCTACACCTTC. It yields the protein CASSDPGHLNYGYTF.

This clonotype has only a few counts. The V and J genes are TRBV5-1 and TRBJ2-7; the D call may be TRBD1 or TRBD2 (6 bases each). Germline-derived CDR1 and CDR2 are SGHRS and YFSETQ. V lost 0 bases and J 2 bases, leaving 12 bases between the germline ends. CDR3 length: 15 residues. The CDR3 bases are TGCGCCAGCAGCTTGGCCTGGGGGGCCGCCTACGAGCAGTACTTC. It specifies CASSLAWGAAYEQYF. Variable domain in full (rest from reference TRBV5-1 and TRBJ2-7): KAGVTQTPRYLIKTRGQQVTLSCSPISGHRSVSWYQQTPGQGLQFLFEYFSETQRNKGNFPGRFSGRQFSNSRSEMNVSTLELGDSALYLCASSLAWGAAYEQYFGPGTRLTVT.

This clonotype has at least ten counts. This CDR3 reads CASSAGERSNTGELFF. Here the CDR3 DNA reads TGTGCCAGCAGCGCAGGGGAAAGAAGTAACACCGGGGAGCTGTTTTTT. J is TRBJ2-2 and V is TRBV11-2, with a weak D call TRBD1 (6 bases). The V gene's germline CDR1 is SGHAT and CDR2 FQNNGV. The CDR3 length is 16 residues. Trimming took 5 bases from V and 2 from J, leaving 15 bases between them.

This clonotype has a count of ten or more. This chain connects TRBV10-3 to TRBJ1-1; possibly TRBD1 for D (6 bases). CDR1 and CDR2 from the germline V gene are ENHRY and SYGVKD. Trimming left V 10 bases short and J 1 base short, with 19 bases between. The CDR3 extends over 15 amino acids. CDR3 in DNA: TGTGCCACCCAACAGGGCCGGAACGAGAACACTGAAGCTTTCTTT. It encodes CATQQGRNENTEAFF.

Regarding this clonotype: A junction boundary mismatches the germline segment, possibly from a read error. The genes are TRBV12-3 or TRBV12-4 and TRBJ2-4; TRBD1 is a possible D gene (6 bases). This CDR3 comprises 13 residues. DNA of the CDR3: TGTGCCAGCAACATCAGGGGTGTAAACATTAAGTACTTC. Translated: CASNIRGVNIKYF.

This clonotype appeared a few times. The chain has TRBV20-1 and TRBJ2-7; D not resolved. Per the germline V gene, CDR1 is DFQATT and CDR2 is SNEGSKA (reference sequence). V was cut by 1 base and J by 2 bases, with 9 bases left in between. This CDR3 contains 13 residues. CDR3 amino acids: CSARGLGPYEQYF. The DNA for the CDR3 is TGCAGTGCTAGAGGACTCGGCCCCTACGAGCAGTACTTC.

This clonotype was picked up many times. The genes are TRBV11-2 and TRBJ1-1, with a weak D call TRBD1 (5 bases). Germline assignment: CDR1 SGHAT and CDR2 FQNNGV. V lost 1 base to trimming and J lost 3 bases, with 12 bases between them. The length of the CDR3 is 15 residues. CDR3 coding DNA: TGTGCCAGCAGCTTAGGCCGGGCAGGGTACACTGAAGCTTTCTTT. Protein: CASSLGRAGYTEAFF.

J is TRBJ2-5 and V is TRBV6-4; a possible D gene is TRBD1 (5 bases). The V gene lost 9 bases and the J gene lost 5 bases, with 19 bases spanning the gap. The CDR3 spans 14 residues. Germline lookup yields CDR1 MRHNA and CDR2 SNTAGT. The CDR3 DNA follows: TGTGCCAGTGCCCCCAAGGGGTTTTTTGAGACCCAGTACTTC. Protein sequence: CASAPKGFFETQYF.

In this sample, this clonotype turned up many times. The CDR3 DNA reads as TGCAGTGCTGGGAGGAGGGGAGAGTATGGCTACACCTTC. It encodes CSAGRRGEYGYTF. The chain has TRBV20-1 and TRBJ1-2; perhaps TRBD1 as D (5 bases). Trimming left V 5 bases short and J 5 bases short, with 15 bases between. CDR3 length equals 13 residues. The germline V gene has CDR1 DFQATT and CDR2 SNEGSKA (reference sequence).

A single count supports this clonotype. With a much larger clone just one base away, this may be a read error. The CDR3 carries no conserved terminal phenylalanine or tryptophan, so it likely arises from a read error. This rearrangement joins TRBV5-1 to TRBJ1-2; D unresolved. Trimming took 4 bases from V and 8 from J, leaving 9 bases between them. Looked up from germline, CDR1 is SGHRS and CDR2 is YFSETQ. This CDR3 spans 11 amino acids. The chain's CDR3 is CASSNEDGYTV. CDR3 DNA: TGCGCCAGCAGCAATGAGGACGGCTACACCGTC.

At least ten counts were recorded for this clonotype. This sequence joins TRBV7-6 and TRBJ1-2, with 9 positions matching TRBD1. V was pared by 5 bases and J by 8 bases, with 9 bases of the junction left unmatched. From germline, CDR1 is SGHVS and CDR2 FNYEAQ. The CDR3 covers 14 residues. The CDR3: CASSPSGTGIGYTF. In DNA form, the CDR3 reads TGTGCCAGCAGCCCATCCGGGACAGGGATCGGCTACACCTTC.

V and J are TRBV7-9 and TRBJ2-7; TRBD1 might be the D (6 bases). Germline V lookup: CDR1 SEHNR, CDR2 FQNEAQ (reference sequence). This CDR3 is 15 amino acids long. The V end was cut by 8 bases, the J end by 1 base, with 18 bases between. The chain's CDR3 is CASAGVGTPSYEQYF. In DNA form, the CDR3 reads TGTGCCAGCGCCGGGGTCGGGACACCGTCCTACGAGCAGTACTTC.

In nucleotides, the CDR3 is TGTGCCAGCAGTTTATCACCGAGCAACGAGCAGTACTTC. It yields the protein CASSLSPSNEQYF. V usage is TRBV27 and J usage is TRBJ2-7; D is ambiguous. CDR3 length equals 13 residues. Germline CDR1 and CDR2: MNHEY and SMNVEV (reference sequence). The germline V and J ends were trimmed by 0 bases and 5 bases, with 8 bases remaining between them.

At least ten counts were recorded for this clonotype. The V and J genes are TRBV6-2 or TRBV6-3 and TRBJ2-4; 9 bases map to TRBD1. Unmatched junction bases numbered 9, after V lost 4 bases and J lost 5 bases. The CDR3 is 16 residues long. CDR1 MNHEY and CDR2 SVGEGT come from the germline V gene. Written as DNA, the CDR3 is TGTGCCAGCAGTTCCCCCAGGGACAGGGCGGAAAACATTCAGTACTTC. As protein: CASSSPRDRAENIQYF.

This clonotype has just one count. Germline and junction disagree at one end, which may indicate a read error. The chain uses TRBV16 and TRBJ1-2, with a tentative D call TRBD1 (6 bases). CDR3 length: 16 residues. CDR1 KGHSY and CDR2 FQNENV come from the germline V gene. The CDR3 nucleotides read TGTGCCAGCAGCCCCTGGCCCCTCGACAGGAGCTATGGCTACGCCTTC. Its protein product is CASSPWPLDRSYGYAF.

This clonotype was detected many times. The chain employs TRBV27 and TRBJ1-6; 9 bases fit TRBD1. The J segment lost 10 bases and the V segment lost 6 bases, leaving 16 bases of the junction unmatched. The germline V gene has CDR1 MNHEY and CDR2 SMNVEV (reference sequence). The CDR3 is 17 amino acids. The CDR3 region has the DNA TGTGCCAGCAGATCCCACGTCCGGGACAGGGTAAACTCACCCCTCCACTTT. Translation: CASRSHVRDRVNSPLHF.

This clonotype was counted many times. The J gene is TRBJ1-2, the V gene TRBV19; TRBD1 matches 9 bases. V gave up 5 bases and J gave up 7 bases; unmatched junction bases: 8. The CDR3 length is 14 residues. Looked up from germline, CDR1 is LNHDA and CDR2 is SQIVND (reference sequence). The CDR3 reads CASSATGGAGGYTF. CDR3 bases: TGTGCCAGTAGTGCCACAGGGGGCGCGGGTGGCTACACCTTC.

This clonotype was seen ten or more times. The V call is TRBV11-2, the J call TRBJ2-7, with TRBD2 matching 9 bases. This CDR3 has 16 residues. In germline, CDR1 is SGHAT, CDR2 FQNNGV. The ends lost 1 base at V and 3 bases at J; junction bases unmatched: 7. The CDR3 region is CASSLVSAGGSYEQYF. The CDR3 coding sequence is TGTGCCAGCAGCTTAGTTTCAGCGGGGGGAAGCTACGAGCAGTACTTC.

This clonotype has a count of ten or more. CDR3 amino acids: CASSPTGLDNTEAFF. The CDR3 DNA reads as TGTGCCAGCAGTCCTACAGGACTCGATAACACTGAAGCTTTCTTT. This rearrangement joins TRBV12-3 or TRBV12-4 to TRBJ1-1, with D tentatively TRBD1 (5 bases). The V end was cut by 5 bases, the J end by 2 bases, with 15 bases between. CDR3 size: 15 residues.

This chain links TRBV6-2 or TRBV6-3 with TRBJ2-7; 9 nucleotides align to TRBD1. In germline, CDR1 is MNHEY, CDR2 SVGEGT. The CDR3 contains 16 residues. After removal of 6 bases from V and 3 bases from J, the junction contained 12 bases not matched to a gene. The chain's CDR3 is CASSRKPGQGSYEQYF. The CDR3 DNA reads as TGTGCCAGCAGCCGTAAACCGGGACAGGGTAGCTACGAGCAGTACTTC.

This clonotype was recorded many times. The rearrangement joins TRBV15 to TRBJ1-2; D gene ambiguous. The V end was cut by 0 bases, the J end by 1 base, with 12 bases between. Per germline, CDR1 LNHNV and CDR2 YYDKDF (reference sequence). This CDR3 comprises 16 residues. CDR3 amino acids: CATSRDPGRLNYGYTF. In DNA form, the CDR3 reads TGTGCCACCAGCAGAGATCCCGGCAGGCTTAACTATGGCTACACCTTC.

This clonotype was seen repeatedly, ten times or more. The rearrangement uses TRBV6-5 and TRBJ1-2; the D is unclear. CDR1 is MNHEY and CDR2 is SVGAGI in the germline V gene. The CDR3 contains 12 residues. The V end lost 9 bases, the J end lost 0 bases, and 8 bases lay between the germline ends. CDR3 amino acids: CASNNANYGYTF. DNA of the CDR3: TGTGCCAGTAATAACGCTAACTATGGCTACACCTTC.

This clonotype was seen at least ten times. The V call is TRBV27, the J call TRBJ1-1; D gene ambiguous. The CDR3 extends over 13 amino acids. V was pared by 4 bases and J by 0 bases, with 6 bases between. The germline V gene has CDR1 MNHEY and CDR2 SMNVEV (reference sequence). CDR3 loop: CASSWYMNTEAFF. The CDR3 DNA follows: TGTGCCAGCAGTTGGTACATGAACACTGAAGCTTTCTTT.